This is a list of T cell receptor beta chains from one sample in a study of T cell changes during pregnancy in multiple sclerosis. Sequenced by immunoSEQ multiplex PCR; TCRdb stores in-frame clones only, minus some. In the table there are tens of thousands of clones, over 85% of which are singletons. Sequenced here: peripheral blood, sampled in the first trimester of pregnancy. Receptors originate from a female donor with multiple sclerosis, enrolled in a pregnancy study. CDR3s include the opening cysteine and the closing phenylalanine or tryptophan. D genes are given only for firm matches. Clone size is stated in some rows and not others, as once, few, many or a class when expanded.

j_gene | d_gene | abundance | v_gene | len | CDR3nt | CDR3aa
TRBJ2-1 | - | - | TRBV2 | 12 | TGTGCCATCCGTGGTCAGGACAATGAGCAGTTCTTC | CAIRGQDNEQFF
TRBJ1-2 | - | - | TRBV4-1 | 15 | TGCGCCAGCAGCCAAGATCGAGGAGTACGGGATGGCTACACCTTC | CASSQDRGVRDGYTF
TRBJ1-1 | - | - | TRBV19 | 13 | TGTGCCAGTAGGACGAACAGGGTAAGTGAAGCTTTCTTT | CASRTNRVSEAFF
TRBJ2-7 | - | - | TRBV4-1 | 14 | TGCGCCAGCAGCCAAACAGCAGGGCCCTACGAGCAGTACTTC | CASSQTAGPYEQYF
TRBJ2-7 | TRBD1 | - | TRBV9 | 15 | TGTGCCAGCAGCGTAGGGGGGACAGCTAACTACGAGCAGTACTTC | CASSVGGTANYEQYF
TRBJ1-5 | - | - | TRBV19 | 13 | TGTGCCAGTAGTATAACAGGCAATCAGCCCCAGCATTTT | CASSITGNQPQHF
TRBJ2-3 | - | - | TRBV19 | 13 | TGTGCCAGTAGGGGCAGGGCTACAGATACGCAGTATTTT | CASRGRATDTQYF
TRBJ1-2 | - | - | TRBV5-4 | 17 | TGTGCCAGCAGCGCGTCTCCGCCTCGACAGGAAAACTATGGCTACACCTTC | CASSASPPRQENYGYTF
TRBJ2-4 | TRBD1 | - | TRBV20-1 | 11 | TGCAGCTGGGACAGGGAAAACATTCAGTACTTC | CSWDRENIQYF
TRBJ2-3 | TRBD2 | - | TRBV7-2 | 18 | TGTGCCAGCAGCCTATTAGCGGGAGGGCCTCAAGCGACAGATACGCAGTATTTT | CASSLLAGGPQATDTQYF
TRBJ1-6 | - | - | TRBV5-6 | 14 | TGTGCCAGCACCCATTCGGGGTGGAATTCACCCCTCCACTTT | CASTHSGWNSPLHF
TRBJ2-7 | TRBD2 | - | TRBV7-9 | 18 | TGTGCCAGCAGCTTAGCGCGAAGCGGGGGGCGATACTCCTACGAGCAGTACTTC | CASSLARSGGRYSYEQYF
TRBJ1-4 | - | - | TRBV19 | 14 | TGTGCCAGTAGTAAACAGGGATCTCATGAAAAACTGTTTTTT | CASSKQGSHEKLFF
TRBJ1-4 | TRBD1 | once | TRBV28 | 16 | TGTGCCAGCAGCCTTGACAGGGGTGCAACTAATGAAAAACTGTTTTTT | CASSLDRGATNEKLFF
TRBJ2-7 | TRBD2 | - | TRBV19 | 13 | TGTGCCAGTAGTATAGATGAACTAGCGGGACAGTACTTC | CASSIDELAGQYF
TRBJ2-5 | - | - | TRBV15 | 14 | TGTGCCACCAGCAGAGGGGCAGGCCAAGAGACCCAGTACTTC | CATSRGAGQETQYF
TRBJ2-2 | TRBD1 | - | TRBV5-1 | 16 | TGCGCCAGCAGCTCAGACAGGGGGCGACGCACCGGGGAGCTGTTTTTT | CASSSDRGRRTGELFF
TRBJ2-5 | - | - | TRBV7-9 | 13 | TGTGCCAGCAGCCCGAGACTTTTAGAGACCCAGTACTTC | CASSPRLLETQYF
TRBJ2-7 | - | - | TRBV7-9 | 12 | TGTGCCAGCGCCGGAGGGAACTACGAGCAGTACTTC | CASAGGNYEQYF
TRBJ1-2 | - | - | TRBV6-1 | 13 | TGTGCCAGCAGTGAAGGGGCGGGATATGGCTACACCTTC | CASSEGAGYGYTF
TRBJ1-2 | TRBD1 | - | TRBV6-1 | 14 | TGTGCCAGCAGTCAGACAGGGACAGCCTCAGGCTACACCTTC | CASSQTGTASGYTF
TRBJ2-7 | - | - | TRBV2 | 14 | TGTGCCAGCAGGTCAGGGCGGGGTAGCTACGAGCAGTACTTC | CASRSGRGSYEQYF
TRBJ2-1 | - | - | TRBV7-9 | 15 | TGTGCCAGCAGCCTCCCCGATCGCAGGTACAATGAGCAGTTCTTC | CASSLPDRRYNEQFF
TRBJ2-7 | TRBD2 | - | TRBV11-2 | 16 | TGTGCCAGCAGCTTAGGGTCCAGCGGGATTTTCTACGAGCAGTACTTC | CASSLGSSGIFYEQYF
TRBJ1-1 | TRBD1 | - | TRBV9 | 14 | TGTGCCAGCACCCAAGGACAGGGGAACACTGAAGCTTTCTTT | CASTQGQGNTEAFF
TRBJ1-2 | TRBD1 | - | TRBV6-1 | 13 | TGTGCCAGCAGTTGGACAGGGGACTATGGCTACACCTTC | CASSWTGDYGYTF
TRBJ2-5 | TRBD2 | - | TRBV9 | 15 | TGTGCCAGCAGCGAGGGACTAGCGGATCAAGAGACCCAGTACTTC | CASSEGLADQETQYF
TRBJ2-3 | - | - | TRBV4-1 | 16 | TGCGCCAGCAGCCAAGATACGGGGTTGGGCACAGATACGCAGTATTTT | CASSQDTGLGTDTQYF
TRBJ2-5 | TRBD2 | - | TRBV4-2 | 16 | TGTGCCAGCAGCGCTAGCGGGGGGACCCTACAAGAGACCCAGTACTTC | CASSASGGTLQETQYF
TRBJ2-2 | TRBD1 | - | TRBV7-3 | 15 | TGTGCCAGCAGTACAGGGACAGGGAATACCGGGGAGCTGTTTTTT | CASSTGTGNTGELFF
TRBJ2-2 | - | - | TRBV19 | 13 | TGTGCCAGTAGTGTTACAGGGACCGGGGAGCTGTTTTTT | CASSVTGTGELFF
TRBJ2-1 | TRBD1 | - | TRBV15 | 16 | TGTGCCACCAGCATTGGGGGACAGGTACCCTACAATGAGCAGTTCTTC | CATSIGGQVPYNEQFF
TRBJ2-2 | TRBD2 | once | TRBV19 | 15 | TGTGCCAGTAGTATAGTGGTGCGGGGGGCCGGGGAGCTGTTTTTT | CASSIVVRGAGELFF
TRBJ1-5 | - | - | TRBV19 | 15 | TGTGCCAGTAGTGGCACAGGGTGGGGCAATCAGCCCCAGCATTTT | CASSGTGWGNQPQHF
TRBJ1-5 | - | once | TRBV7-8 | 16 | TGTGCCAGCAGCTTAGCTCTCGGCGGGAGCAATCAGCCCCAGCATTTT | CASSLALGGSNQPQHF
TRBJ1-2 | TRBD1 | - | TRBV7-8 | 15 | TGTGCCAGCAGCTTAGCGGGACAGGGAGCAGGTGGCTACACCTTC | CASSLAGQGAGGYTF
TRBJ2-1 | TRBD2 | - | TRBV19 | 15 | TGTGCCAGTAGTACTTTAGCGGGCTCCTACAATGAGCAGTTCTTC | CASSTLAGSYNEQFF
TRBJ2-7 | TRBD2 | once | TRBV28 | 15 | TGTGCCAGCAGCCCGTCCTCGGGGGGGCGGAGTGAGCAGTACTTC | CASSPSSGGRSEQYF
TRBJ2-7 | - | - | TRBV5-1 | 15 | TGCGCCAGCAGCTTGGCGGGGCAGGGACTCTACGAGCAGTACTTC | CASSLAGQGLYEQYF
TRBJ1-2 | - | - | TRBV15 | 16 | TGTGCCACCAGCAGAGAAAGAGGGCAAACTAACTATGGCTACACCTTC | CATSRERGQTNYGYTF
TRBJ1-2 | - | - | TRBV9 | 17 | TGTGCCAGCAGCGTAGGGGGCGGAGCCAGCGAAAGTGATGGCTACACCTTC | CASSVGGGASESDGYTF
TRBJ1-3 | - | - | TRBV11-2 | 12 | TGTGCCAGCAGCACGGCCGGGAACACCATATATTTT | CASSTAGNTIYF
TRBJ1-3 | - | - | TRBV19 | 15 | TGTGCCAGTAGTCACCTGGGGGGAGCTGGAAACACCATATATTTT | CASSHLGGAGNTIYF
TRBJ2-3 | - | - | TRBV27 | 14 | TGTGCCAGCAGTTCACTTGAGGTCGCAGATACGCAGTATTTT | CASSSLEVADTQYF
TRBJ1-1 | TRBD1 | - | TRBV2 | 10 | TGTGCCAGAGGGACAGGAGAAGCTTTCTTT | CARGTGEAFF
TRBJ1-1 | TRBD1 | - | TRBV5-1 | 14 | TGCGCCAGCAGCTTGGGGGACAGGGCAGCTGAAGCTTTCTTT | CASSLGDRAAEAFF
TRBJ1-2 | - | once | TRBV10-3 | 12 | TGTGCCATCAGTACAGGGCCCTATGGCTACACCTTC | CAISTGPYGYTF
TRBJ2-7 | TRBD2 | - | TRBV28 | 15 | TGTGCCAGCGGAAAGGCGGGACTAGGGGTCTACGAGCAGTACTTC | CASGKAGLGVYEQYF
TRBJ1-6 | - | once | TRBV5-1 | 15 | TGCGCCAGCAGCTTGGATCGCACAGCCTATTCACCCCTCCACTTT | CASSLDRTAYSPLHF
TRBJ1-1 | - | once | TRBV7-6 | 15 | TGTGCCAGCAGCTTGGAGGGTGAGGCGAACACTGAAGCTTTCTTT | CASSLEGEANTEAFF
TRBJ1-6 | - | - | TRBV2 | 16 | TGTGCCAGCAGTGAACTGGGGGGGGCCTATAATTCACCCCTCCACTTT | CASSELGGAYNSPLHF
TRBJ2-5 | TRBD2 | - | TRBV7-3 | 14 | TGTGCCAGCAGCTTAATAGCGGGCAGCGAGACCCAGTACTTC | CASSLIAGSETQYF
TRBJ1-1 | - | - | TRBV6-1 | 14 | TGTGCCAGCAGTACAAAACCCGGGGGAACTGAAGCTTTCTTT | CASSTKPGGTEAFF
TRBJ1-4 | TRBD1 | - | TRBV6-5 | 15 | TGTGCCAGCAGACCCACGACAGGGGGAAGTGAAAAACTGTTTTTT | CASRPTTGGSEKLFF
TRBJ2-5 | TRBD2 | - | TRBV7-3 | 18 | TGTGCCAGCAGCTTAAAGGGACTAGCGGGAAGGGTCGGCGAGACCCAGTACTTC | CASSLKGLAGRVGETQYF
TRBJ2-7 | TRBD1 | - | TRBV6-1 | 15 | TGTGCCAGCAGTAAGGCAGACAGGGTGATCCCCGAGCAGTACTTC | CASSKADRVIPEQYF
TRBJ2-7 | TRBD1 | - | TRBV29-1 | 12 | TGCAGCGTTGGACAGGGAGTCCACGAGCAGTACTTC | CSVGQGVHEQYF